This T cell receptor (beta chain) derives from a study of shared clonotypes between healthy human individuals. Germline loops: CDR1 MDHEN, CDR2 SYDVKM. The CDR3 contains 14 residues. A deep-level run was used for the assay. The table came from immunoSEQ multiplex PCR; TCRdb's copy has only in-frame clones and leaves some out. The sample includes 2.3 million or so clones, 93% of them seen just once. Material for sequencing was naive CD4+ T cells from PBMCs. The sample's subset: CD45RA+ positively selected. The chain joins TRBV28 to TRBJ2-5, with 12 positions matching TRBD2. The J call may not be correct, given that the DNA end is closer to TRBJ2-7. The receptor comes from a man younger than 35 in good health. Some clones in this sample may be carry-over from other donors' samples. CDR3 sequence reads: CASSLGLAGYEQYF. The CDR3 region has the DNA TGTGCCAGCAGTTTGGGACTAGCGGGCTACGAGCAGTACTTC.